Detailed here is one TCR beta chain. No more than 2 weeks before study entry, exposed participants had met a case of COVID-19. Libraries were prepared by immunoSEQ multiplex PCR; TCRdb keeps only in-frame clonotypes and omits some of them. The sample consists of roughly 430,000 clones, about 88% of them appearing once. This sample was taken from a study of blood T cell repertoires in COVID-19. Whole-study context: Sample material is recorded as cDNA or gDNA derived from T cells, B-cell-depleted T cells, or PBMCs.

This clonotype originated in a woman younger than 35 who had been exposed to COVID-19. Sequencing was done on a sample of PBMCs or T cells enriched from blood (not recorded which).

The CDR3 DNA sequence: TGTGCCAGCAGCGAAAGCGGGGGGGCGCATGAGCAGTTCTTC. This sequence encodes CASSESGGAHEQFF. This chain links TRBV7-3 with TRBJ2-1, with TRBD2 matching over 10 bases. Germline CDR1 reads SGHTA; CDR2 reads FQGTGA. This CDR3 comprises 14 residues. Trimming removed 5 bases from V and 8 bases from J; junction bases left unmatched: 6.